The subject of this entry is one T cell receptor beta chain. Its specificity is unknown. The junction had 6 bases not matched to a gene; V was cut back by 4 bases and J by 3 bases. Germline V gene data show CDR1 as SEHNR and CDR2 as FQNEAQ (reference sequence). The CDR3 totals 17 residues. This specimen belongs to a study of shared clonotypes between healthy human individuals. Turning to the study itself: Donors, aged 18 to 49, were a couple of women and three men. Study-wide results and limits: Genetic and exposure-history diversity was limited by the small donor number. Naive subsets tended to show greater estimated richness than memory subsets.

Original data processing: From ImmunoSEQ came sequences covering only the junction and carrying no quality scores, so filtering differed. TCRdb's copy holds only in-frame clones and misses some; the assay was immunoSEQ multiplex PCR. Clonal size and the V and J genes are those of that table, whereas D and trimming came from the DNA. This sample carries hundreds of thousands of clones, around 72% of them seen once, and the ten largest clones take 1.8%. The sequenced sample consisted of memory CD4+ T cells sorted from blood. Subset described: CD45RA-negative fraction. The receptor's source is a woman in her twenties or thirties in good health. The chain links TRBV7-9 to TRBJ1-4; 12 nucleotides match TRBD1. The DNA for the CDR3 is TGTGCCAGCAGCTCGCGGGACAGGGGGCAGTCTAATGAAAAACTGTTTTTT. The encoded protein is CASSSRDRGQSNEKLFF.